Shown below are 13 T cell receptor beta chains from a single sample sequenced in a study of spatial heterogeneity in lung cancer. A single record per CDR3 protein comes from TCRdb applying MiXCR to the 5' RACE reads. The sample records around 4,000 distinct CDR3 sequences, 34% being singletons. Time point reported: sample taken at primary tumor resection. Whole RNA was taken from tumor, nontumor lung or frozen PBMC; it was then sequenced unsorted. Sequences were derived from PBMCs, sampled at surgery. The receptors come from a male donor with early-stage non-small cell lung cancer.

As to this clonotype: This beta chain was picked up by a library intended for alpha chains and is off target, so its count carries little meaning. The chain links TRBV6-5 to TRBJ2-1; unclear D gene. Per the germline V gene, CDR1 is MNHEY and CDR2 is SVGAGI. V lost 0 bases to trimming and J lost 2 bases, with 8 bases between them. The CDR3 has 15 amino acids. The CDR3 DNA follows: TGTGCCAGCAGTTACTCAAGCGACCCCTACAATGAGCAGTTCTTC. Encoded protein: CASSYSSDPYNEQFF.

A remark on this clonotype: This beta chain represents an off-target read in a library built for alpha chains; its size is of limited meaning. The chain couples TRBV7-2 to TRBJ2-5; possibly TRBD2 for D (5 bases). V was trimmed by 4 bases and J by 3 bases, leaving 24 bases between them. From germline, CDR1 is SGHTA and CDR2 FQGNSA. This CDR3 region has 18 residues. CDR3 nucleotide sequence: TGTGCCAGCAGCTCACAAAGGGCCCCCGGAGCGGTAAAAGAGACCCAGTACTTC. Residues: CASSSQRAPGAVKETQYF.

Comments on this clonotype: The library was prepared for alpha chains; this beta chain is a stray read, so its frequency means little. This chain connects TRBV24-1 to TRBJ1-2; D ambiguous. This CDR3 has 11 residues. Trimming pared 3 bases from V and 11 bases from J, leaving 9 bases between. Germline V gene lookup returns CDR1 KGHDR and CDR2 SFDVKD. The CDR3 spells CATSDDFGYTF. CDR3 sequence (DNA): TGTGCCACCAGTGATGATTTTGGTTACACCTTC.

Note on this clonotype: This beta chain appears as a stray read in a library generated for alpha chains; its size is not informative. J is TRBJ2-3 and V is TRBV27, with unresolved D. V was trimmed by 4 bases and J by 3 bases, leaving 11 bases between them. CDR1 is MNHEY and CDR2 is SMNVEV in the germline V gene (reference sequence). The CDR3 is 14 amino acids. The CDR3 coding sequence is TGTGCCAGCAGTTGGGCCCGGCCAACAGATACGCAGTATTTT. Encoded protein: CASSWARPTDTQYF.

This clonotype has more than one count but fewer than ten. With the library built for alpha chains, this beta chain is off target and its frequency is not meaningful. This chain links TRBV24-1 with TRBJ2-6; unclear D gene. CDR1 is KGHDR, CDR2 SFDVKD, per germline. The CDR3 loop spans 16 amino acids. Trimming took off 6 bases at V and 0 bases at J, with 11 bases between the two ends. The CDR3 coding sequence is TGTGCCACCAGTACGGGCGGTCGCTCTGGGGCCAACGTCCTGACTTTC. Its translation is CATSTGGRSGANVLTF.

Points on this clonotype: Little can be read into the size of this beta chain, an off-target read in a library designed for alpha chains. J is TRBJ2-2 and V is TRBV19; D perhaps matches TRBD2 (6 bases). The germline V gene encodes CDR1 LNHDA and CDR2 SQIVND (reference sequence). The CDR3 consists of 15 residues. Trimming left V 5 bases short and J 3 bases short, with 13 bases between. CDR3: CASSHRSGHTGELFF. The DNA of the CDR3 is TGTGCCAGTAGTCACCGTAGCGGCCACACCGGGGAGCTGTTTTTT.

This clonotype occurred a few times. Because the library targeted alpha chains, this beta chain is an off-target read whose size means little. The genes are TRBV7-2 and TRBJ2-5; weak D call: TRBD1 (6 bases). The germline gives CDR1 SGHTA, CDR2 FQGNSA. Between the trimmed V and J ends, which lost 5 bases and 1 base, there was a span of 14 bases. The CDR3 length is 15 residues. The CDR3 loop reads CASSRRTATQETQYF. The CDR3 nucleotides read TGTGCCAGCAGCCGGAGGACAGCTACCCAAGAGACCCAGTACTTC.

Concerning this clonotype: Being off target in a library aimed at alpha chains, this beta chain has a size of little meaning. J is TRBJ2-3 and V is TRBV5-1; TRBD2 matches at 9 bases. V was pared by 1 base and J by 4 bases, with 7 bases of the junction left unmatched. Germline loops: CDR1 SGHRS, CDR2 YFSETQ. This CDR3 is built from 16 residues. The chain's CDR3 is CASSLRGLASADTQYF. The CDR3 DNA is TGCGCCAGCAGCTTGCGAGGACTAGCGTCAGCAGATACGCAGTATTTT.

This clonotype was seen more than once but under ten times. Little can be read into the size of this beta chain, an off-target read in a library designed for alpha chains. The chain has TRBV28 and TRBJ2-2; D remains ambiguous. CDR1 is MDHEN, CDR2 SYDVKM, per germline. This CDR3 has 14 residues. Trimming took 6 bases from V and 9 from J, leaving 17 bases between them. This CDR3 reads CASRASGRLWELFF. CDR3 DNA: TGTGCCAGCAGAGCTTCGGGCCGGTTGTGGGAGCTGTTTTTT.

This clonotype was observed a few times. With the library built for alpha chains, this beta chain is off target and its frequency is not meaningful. The V call is TRBV7-2, the J call TRBJ2-1; 16 bases agree with TRBD2. After removal of 5 bases from V and 2 bases from J, the junction contained 12 bases not matched to a gene. The CDR3 is made up of 20 amino acids. CDR1 SGHTA and CDR2 FQGNSA come from the germline V gene. The CDR3 sequence is CASSPRAPGLAGGPYNEQFF. CDR3 coding DNA: TGTGCCAGCAGCCCCAGGGCTCCGGGACTAGCGGGAGGGCCCTACAATGAGCAGTTCTTC.

This clonotype came up a few times. For a library built for alpha chains, this beta chain is a stray read; little rests on its size. This chain uses TRBV19 with TRBJ2-7; D may be TRBD1 (6 bases). The V gene's germline CDR1 is LNHDA and CDR2 SQIVND (reference sequence). The CDR3 has 14 residues. Trimming shortened V by 5 bases and J by 3 bases, and 14 bases separated the two germline ends. For the CDR3, the DNA is TGTGCCAGTAGTGCCCGGGACACTTTCTACGAGCAGTACTTC. Protein: CASSARDTFYEQYF.

This clonotype is categorized as medium-sized. This beta chain is an off-target read within a library intended for alpha chains, so its frequency means little. The rearrangement links TRBV5-1 to TRBJ2-1; 9 bases map to TRBD2. Losses at the gene ends were 0 bases for V and 8 bases for J; bases not matched to a gene: 3. CDR1 is SGHRS and CDR2 is YFSETQ in the germline V gene. The CDR3 length is 14 residues. The CDR3 bases are TGCGCCAGCAGCTTGGGCGGGAGGGCCTATGAGCAGTTCTTC. Its translation is CASSLGGRAYEQFF. Full variable domain (remainder filled in from reference TRBV5-1 and TRBJ2-1): KAGVTQTPRYLIKTRGQQVTLSCSPISGHRSVSWYQQTPGQGLQFLFEYFSETQRNKGNFPGRFSGRQFSNSRSEMNVSTLELGDSALYLCASSLGGRAYEQFFGPGTRLTVL.

This clonotype was recorded a few times. A read error may account for a junction end that differs from germline. A library prepared for alpha chains yielded this beta chain as an off-target read; its size is of little meaning. This chain's CDR3 is CASREGAASSNEQYF. The CDR3 DNA sequence: TGTGCCAGCAGAGAAGGGGCGGCCTCCTCCAACGAGCAGTACTTC. V and J are TRBV6-1 and TRBJ2-7; D may be TRBD1 (5 bases). The CDR3 extends over 15 amino acids. The germline gives CDR1 MNHNS, CDR2 SASEGT.